This entry is about one T cell receptor beta chain. Its antigen is undetermined. The sample originates from a study of cytomegalovirus exposure and HLA in healthy donors. Whole-study results and caveats: Later analysis identified 16,951 TCR beta sequences associated with HLA alleles, using a false discovery rate threshold of 0.05.

The germline V gene encodes CDR1 MNHEY and CDR2 SMNVEV (reference sequence). The CDR3 totals 12 residues. J lost 8 bases, V lost 5 bases, and 5 bases had no gene match. PCR employed 60 Vbeta and 13 Jbeta primers. Generated by immunoSEQ multiplex PCR, the TCRdb table keeps only in-frame clones and is missing some. The table has more than 150,000 clones, roughly 77% seen once. The TCR originated in a woman in her 40s in good health and CMV-seropositive. This chain joins TRBV27 and TRBJ1-2; 7 bases agree with TRBD1. Specimen: PBMCs. This CDR3 reads CASSDRAGGYTF. In DNA form, the CDR3 reads TGTGCCAGCAGTGACAGGGCGGGAGGCTACACCTTC.